This T cell receptor (beta chain) originates from a study of human T cells and chemical hapten exposure. Time point: pre-sensitization, week 0. Treatment noted: therapeutic diphenylcyclopropenone sensitization with weekly scalp DPC. The study enrolled 18 to 70-year-old alopecia patients suitable for DPC. Ten or more counts support this clonotype. The CDR3 is made up of 13 amino acids. CDR1 and CDR2 from the germline V gene are MNHEY and SVGAGI. V was cut by 6 bases and J by 6 bases, with 15 bases left in between. A single record per CDR3 protein comes from TCRdb applying MiXCR to the RACE reads. The sample holds 90,000 or so distinct CDR3 sequences, approximately 9% seen once.

The rearrangement links TRBV6-5 to TRBJ2-7; tentative D call: TRBD1 (5 bases). The origin of this receptor is a man aged 35-49 years with alopecia areata. Some clones in this sample may be carry-over from other donors' samples. The sample in question was whole blood, obtained in connection with sensitization to the hapten diphenylcyclopropenone (DPC). The chain's CDR3 is CASSLAEGAEQYF. CDR3 sequence (DNA): TGTGCCAGCAGCCTTGCTGAAGGGGCCGAGCAGTACTTC.